This T cell receptor beta chain appears in the sequencing data of a study of Ad26.COV2.S vaccination and SARS-CoV-2 variants. Study-wide background: Ad26.COV2.S, an intramuscular injection, was given once or twice 56 days apart.

Profiled with immunoSEQ multiplex PCR; TCRdb holds only in-frame clones, not every one. Among almost 400,000 clones listed, 89% were seen once. Germline loops: CDR1 SGHRS, CDR2 YFSETQ. J lost 10 bases, V lost 7 bases, and 10 bases had no gene match. The CDR3 has 15 amino acids. Indicated treatment: roughly 18 received Ad26.COV2.S at low or high dose, single or two shots; roughly five received placebo; per-sample allocation not given. Following the first vaccine or placebo injection, samples were taken on day 63. Ad26.COV2.S expressed prefusion-stabilized spike from the original Wuhan strain. This clonotype originated in a person between 18 and 65 years old who received the Ad26.COV2.S COVID-19 vaccine or a placebo. The V call is TRBV5-1, the J call TRBJ1-6, with 11 positions matching TRBD1. The sequenced sample was peripheral blood, obtained in a trial of Ad26.COV2.S vaccine versus placebo. In nucleotides, the CDR3 is TGCGCCAGCGCTCCGGGACAGGGGGTTGGATCACCCCTCCACTTT. Amino acids: CASAPGQGVGSPLHF.